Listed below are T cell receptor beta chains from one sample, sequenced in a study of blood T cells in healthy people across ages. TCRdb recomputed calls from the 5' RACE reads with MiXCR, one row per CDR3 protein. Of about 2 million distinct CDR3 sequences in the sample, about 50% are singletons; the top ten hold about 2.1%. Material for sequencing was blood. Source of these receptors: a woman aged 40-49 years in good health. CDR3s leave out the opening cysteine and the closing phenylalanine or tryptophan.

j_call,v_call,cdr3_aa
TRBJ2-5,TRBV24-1,ATSEAGLQETQY
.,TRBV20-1,SASSRGLPYEQY
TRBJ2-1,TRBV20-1,SAPTSGGPGLSYNEQF
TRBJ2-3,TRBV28,ASSQGDSTDTQY
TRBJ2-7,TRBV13,ASSSTLSTYEQY
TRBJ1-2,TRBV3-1,ASSQKGPRGGYT
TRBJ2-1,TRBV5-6,ASSSGFSSYDEQF
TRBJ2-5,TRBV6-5,ASRERGGQETQY
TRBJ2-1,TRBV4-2,ASSQDGQTSNEQF
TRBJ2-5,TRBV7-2,ASSSGSAGETQY
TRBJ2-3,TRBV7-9,ASSTWRDRVTLDTQY
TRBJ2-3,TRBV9,ASSVDGRGVISTDTQY
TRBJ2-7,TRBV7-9,ASSHSGGGEQY
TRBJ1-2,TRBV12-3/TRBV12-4,ASSFWARIFNYGYT
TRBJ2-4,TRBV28,ASSPPTGGENIQY
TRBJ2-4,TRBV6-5,ASSYRGKGDKNIQY
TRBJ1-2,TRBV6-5,VSSYSINYGYT
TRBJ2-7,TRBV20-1,SARNRRAMIADEQY
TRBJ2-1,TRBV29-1,SAEGQGNEQF
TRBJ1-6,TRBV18,ASSPREAIHSPLH
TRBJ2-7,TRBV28,ANLNVPICEQY
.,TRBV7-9,ASSLDRVLETQF
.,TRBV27,ASSYDSSVETQY
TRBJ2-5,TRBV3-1,ASSQDQRGGETQY
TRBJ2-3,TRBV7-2,ASSLTPGLRTDTQY
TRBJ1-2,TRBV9,ASSAGENYGYT
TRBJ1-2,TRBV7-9,ASSTPHYYGYT
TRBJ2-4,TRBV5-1,ASSLAGGSGRIQY